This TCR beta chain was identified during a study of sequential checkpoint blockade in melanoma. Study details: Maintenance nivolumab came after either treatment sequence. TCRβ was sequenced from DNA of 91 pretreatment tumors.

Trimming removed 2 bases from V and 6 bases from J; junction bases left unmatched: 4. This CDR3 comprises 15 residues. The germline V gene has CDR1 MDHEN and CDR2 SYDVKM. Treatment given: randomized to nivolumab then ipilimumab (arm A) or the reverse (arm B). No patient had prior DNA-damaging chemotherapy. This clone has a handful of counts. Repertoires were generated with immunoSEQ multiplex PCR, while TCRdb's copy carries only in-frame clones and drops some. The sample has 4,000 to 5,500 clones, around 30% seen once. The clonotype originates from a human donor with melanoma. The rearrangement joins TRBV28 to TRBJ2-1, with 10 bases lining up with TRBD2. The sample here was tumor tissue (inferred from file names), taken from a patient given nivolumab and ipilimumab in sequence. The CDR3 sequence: CASSLLAGVANEQFF. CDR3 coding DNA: TGTGCCAGCAGTTTACTAGCGGGGGTCGCCAATGAGCAGTTCTTC. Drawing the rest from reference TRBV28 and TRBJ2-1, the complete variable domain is DVKVTQSSRYLVKRTGEKVFLECVQDMDHENMFWYRQDPGLGLRLIYFSYDVKMKEKGDIPEGYSVSREKKERFSLILESASTNQTSMYLCASSLLAGVANEQFFGPGTRLTVL.